This T cell receptor beta chain stems from a study of T cells in Graves' hyperthyroidism and ophthalmopathy. General observations from the study: In blood, most of the thyroid clonotypes expanded above 0.001 were also present. Before onset, ophthalmopathy was predicted by the model a median roughly 6.8 months earlier.

V lost 5 bases to trimming and J lost 3 bases; unmatched junction nucleotides: 7. The CDR3 sequence is 17 residues long. The germline V gene has CDR1 MNHEY and CDR2 SVGEGT. This clonotype was recorded many times. As yet, its antigen is unknown. TCR beta CDR3 region amplification was performed from RNA transcripts. HTBI primers were employed in a first-round RT-PCR of the TCR CDR3. TCRdb re-analysed the multiplex PCR reads in MiXCR, keeping a single row per CDR3 protein. The sample shows 550,000 to 650,000 distinct CDR3 sequences, approximately 15% of them seen only once. Reasons for excluding patients were uncontrolled infection, other autoimmune disease, pregnancy or lactation.

The source material was blood. The receptor's source is a woman aged 25-40 years with Graves' hyperthyroidism that later progressed to Graves' ophthalmopathy. V and J are TRBV6-2 or TRBV6-3 and TRBJ2-5; TRBD2 matches 15 bases. The CDR3 region is CASSPRTSGRAEETQYF. DNA of the CDR3: TGTGCCAGCAGTCCTAGGACTAGCGGGAGGGCCGAAGAGACCCAGTACTTC.